The following is a T cell receptor (beta chain) sequence with its context. V lost 6 bases, J lost 2 bases, and 15 bases lay in between. There are 15 residues in the CDR3. Germline V gives CDR1 MNHEY, CDR2 SMNVEV (reference sequence). This sample stems from a study of blood T cell repertoires in COVID-19. The data were produced by immunoSEQ multiplex PCR, yet TCRdb's version contains in-frame clones alone and is incomplete. Among hundreds of thousands of clones listed, 65% to 90% were seen once. This sequence joins TRBV27 and TRBJ2-3, with TRBD2 as a possible D gene (5 bases). This TCR derives from a man between 50 and 59 years old with COVID-19, enrolled during active disease. The specimen sequenced was peripheral blood. The CDR3 nucleotides are TGTGCCAGCAGAGATTGGGCGGGTCACACAGATACGCAGTATTTT. Translation: CASRDWAGHTDTQYF.